Shown below are 8 T cell receptor beta chains from a single sample sequenced in a study of beta chain features in type 1 diabetes. Findings of the study overall: People with Type 1 diabetes carried modestly yet significantly shorter TCRB CDR3s in all four CD4+ subsets.

These receptors are not linked to any known antigen. Every bit of the isolated RNA underwent reverse transcription, so sequencing read expressed TCRB transcripts. The table came from immunoSEQ multiplex PCR; TCRdb's copy has only in-frame clones and leaves some out. The repertoire has 640,000 or so clones, 13% of them found once; the top ten carry about 0.02%. The sequenced material came from naive CD4+ T cells from blood. These receptors were taken from a young man with type 1 diabetes.

This clone was recorded only once. The J gene is TRBJ2-4, the V gene TRBV5-6; D is unresolved. This CDR3 comprises 14 residues. With 2 bases removed from V and 3 bases from J, the gap between germline ends came to 9 bases. From germline, CDR1 is SGHDT and CDR2 YYEEEE. The CDR3 loop reads CASSFVPSKNIQYF. The DNA for the CDR3 is TGTGCCAGCAGCTTTGTCCCCAGCAAAAACATTCAGTACTTC.

This clone was observed a few times. One end of the junction fails to match germline, which may point to a read error. V is TRBV30 and J is TRBJ1-5; D perhaps matches TRBD1 (6 bases). The CDR3 extends over 16 amino acids. Germline-derived CDR1 and CDR2 are GTSNPN and SVGIG (reference sequence). CDR3: CAWGVPIRGYNQPQHF. CDR3 sequence (DNA): TGTGCCTGGGGTGTACCCATCAGGGGCTACAATCAGCCCCAGCATTTT. The variable domain in full, with the rest retrieved from reference TRBV30 and TRBJ1-5, is SQTIHQWPATLVQPVGSPLSLECTVEGTSNPNLYWYRQAAGRGLQLLFYSVGIGQISSEVPQNLSASRPQDRQFILSSKKLLLSDSGFYLCAWGVPIRGYNQPQHFGDGTRLSIL.

This clone showed up just a few times. The chain recombines TRBV25-1 with TRBJ2-1; TRBD1 is a possible D gene (6 bases). V was shortened by 2 bases and J by 5 bases, with 19 bases between the two germline ends. Germline CDR1 is MGHDK and CDR2 is SYGVNS. The CDR3 length is 17 residues. The chain's CDR3 is CASSEQTGPLTNNEQFF. In DNA form, the CDR3 reads TGTGCCAGCAGTGAACAGACAGGCCCCCTCACCAACAATGAGCAGTTCTTC.

This clone has just a few counts. This sequence joins TRBV4-2 and TRBJ2-6; D is possibly TRBD1 (6 bases). V was pared by 0 bases and J by 0 bases, with 12 bases between. The CDR3 has 18 amino acids. Germline V lookup: CDR1 LGHNA, CDR2 YNFKEQ. The chain's CDR3 is CASSQEGRGPSGANVLTF. The CDR3, as DNA: TGTGCCAGCAGCCAAGAAGGCAGGGGCCCCTCTGGGGCCAACGTCCTGACTTTC.

This clone came up a few times. The rearrangement links TRBV28 to TRBJ2-7, with D possibly being TRBD1 (7 bases). The CDR3 has 14 amino acids. V was trimmed by 3 bases and J by 2 bases, leaving 11 bases between them. Germline CDR1 MDHEN, CDR2 SYDVKM. CDR3 region: CASSLGGQPYEQYF. The CDR3 region has the DNA TGTGCCAGCAGTTTGGGGGGACAGCCCTACGAGCAGTACTTC.

This clone has just a few counts. J is TRBJ2-1 and V is TRBV7-2; 8 bases align to TRBD2. From germline, CDR1 is SGHTA and CDR2 FQGNSA. The CDR3 contains 17 residues. V shed 5 bases, J shed 0 bases, and the junction held 9 bases outside the gene matches. CDR3 in amino acids: CASSVRGGPTSYNEQFF. The CDR3 DNA reads TGTGCCAGCAGCGTACGGGGGGGTCCGACCTCCTACAATGAGCAGTTCTTC.

This clone was detected only a few times. V is TRBV6-6 and J is TRBJ1-2; D gene uncertain. CDR1 is MNHNY, CDR2 SVGAGI, per germline (reference sequence). The V gene lost 7 bases and the J gene lost 0 bases, with 6 bases spanning the gap. The length of the CDR3 is 12 residues. The CDR3 reads CASTPTNYGYTF. The CDR3 DNA is TGTGCCAGCACCCCAACTAACTATGGCTACACCTTC.

The rearrangement links TRBV4-1 to TRBJ1-2; a weak D match, TRBD1 (6 bases). V gave up 3 bases and J gave up 8 bases, with 22 bases separating them. This CDR3 contains 16 residues. The germline gives CDR1 MGHRA, CDR2 YSYEKL. This CDR3 is CASSQMTRDKWMGYTF. DNA for the CDR3: TGCGCCAGCAGCCAGATGACGCGGGACAAGTGGATGGGCTACACCTTC.